A selection of T cell receptor beta chains follows, all from one sample in a study of T cells in Graves' hyperthyroidism and ophthalmopathy. TCRdb recomputed calls from the multiplex PCR reads with MiXCR, one row per CDR3 protein. In the table there are approximately 600,000 distinct CDR3 sequences, roughly 20% of which are singletons. Sequenced sample: blood. These receptors were collected from a man aged 25-40 years with Graves' ophthalmopathy. Both conserved end residues are part of each CDR3. The order of the fields is CDR3 length, V gene, CDR3 protein.

14 | TRBV20-1 | CSARFAGGRNEQFF
14 | TRBV5-1 | CASSSGEANYGYTF
16 | TRBV19 | CASSWDNTATNEKLFF
18 | TRBV4-1 | CASSQGGTSGRGKETQYF
14 | TRBV30 | CAWNYGLLRQPQHF
15 | TRBV6-2/TRBV6-3 | CASSSGLESTGELFF
16 | TRBV7-9 | CASSLSGSARTGELFF
15 | TRBV20-1 | CSAREGGLPTGEQFF
15 | TRBV20-1 | CSARDRRIHTDTQYF
15 | TRBV20-1 | CSAKREGRFSGELFF
16 | TRBV28 | CASSPGAPVWDTEAFF
14 | TRBV7-8 | CASSLIGNQQPQHF
13 | TRBV29-1 | CGVKRVLNTEAFF